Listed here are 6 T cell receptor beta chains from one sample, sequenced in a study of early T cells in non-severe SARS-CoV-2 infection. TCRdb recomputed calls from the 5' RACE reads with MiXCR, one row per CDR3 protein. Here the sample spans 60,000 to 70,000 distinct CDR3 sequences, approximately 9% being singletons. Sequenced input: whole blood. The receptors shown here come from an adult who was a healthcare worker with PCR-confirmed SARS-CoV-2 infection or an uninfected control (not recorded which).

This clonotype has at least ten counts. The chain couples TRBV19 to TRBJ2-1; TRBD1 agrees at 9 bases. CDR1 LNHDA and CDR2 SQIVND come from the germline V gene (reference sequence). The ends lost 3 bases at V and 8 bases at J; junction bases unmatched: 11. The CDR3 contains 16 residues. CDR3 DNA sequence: TGTGCCAGTAGTATCCCGGGGACAGGGTGGTGGCATGAGCAGTTCTTC. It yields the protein CASSIPGTGWWHEQFF.

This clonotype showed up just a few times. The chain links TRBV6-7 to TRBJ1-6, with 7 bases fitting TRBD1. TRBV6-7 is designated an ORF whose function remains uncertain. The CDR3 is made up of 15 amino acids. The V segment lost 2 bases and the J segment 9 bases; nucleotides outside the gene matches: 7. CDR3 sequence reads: CASSYATGSGSPLHF. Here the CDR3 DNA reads TGTGCCAGCAGTTACGCGACAGGGAGCGGTTCACCCCTCCACTTT.

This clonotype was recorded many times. Written as DNA, the CDR3 is TGTGCCAGCAGCTTAGCCGGGACTAGCGGGAAGTACGAGCAGTACTTC. Translating it yields CASSLAGTSGKYEQYF. The chain carries TRBV7-9 and TRBJ2-7; TRBD2 aligns across 13 bases. Per germline, CDR1 SEHNR and CDR2 FQNEAQ (reference sequence). V dropped 0 bases and J dropped 4; count of bases not matched to a gene: 3. The CDR3 loop spans 16 amino acids.

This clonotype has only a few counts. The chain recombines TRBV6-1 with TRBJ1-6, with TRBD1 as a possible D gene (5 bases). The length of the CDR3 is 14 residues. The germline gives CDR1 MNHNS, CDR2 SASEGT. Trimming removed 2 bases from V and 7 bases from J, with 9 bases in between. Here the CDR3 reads CASSEFRENSPLHF. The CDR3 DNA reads TGTGCCAGCAGTGAATTCAGGGAAAATTCACCCCTCCACTTT.

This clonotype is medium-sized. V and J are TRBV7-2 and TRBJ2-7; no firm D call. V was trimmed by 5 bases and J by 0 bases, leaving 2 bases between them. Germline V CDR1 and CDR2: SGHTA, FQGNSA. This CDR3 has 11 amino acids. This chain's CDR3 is CASSASYEQYF. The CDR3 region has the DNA TGTGCCAGCAGCGCCTCCTACGAGCAGTACTTC.

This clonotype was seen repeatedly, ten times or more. The CDR3 here is CASSPTGLAGIYEQYF. The CDR3 DNA follows: TGTGCCAGCAGTCCAACGGGACTAGCGGGGATCTACGAGCAGTACTTC. V and J are TRBV27 and TRBJ2-7; 13 nucleotides align to TRBD2. V was pared by 5 bases and J by 3 bases, with 7 bases of the junction left unmatched. Germline CDR1 and CDR2: MNHEY and SMNVEV (reference sequence). The CDR3 has 16 residues.